The 16 T cell receptor beta chains reported below all come from one sample, sequenced in a study of blood T cell repertoires in COVID-19. Generated by immunoSEQ multiplex PCR, the TCRdb table keeps only in-frame clones and is missing some. The sample holds 80,000 or so clones, around 83% seen once. Sequencing used peripheral blood. These receptor sequences come from a man between 60 and 75 years old with COVID-19, enrolled during active disease.

This chain uses TRBV2 with TRBJ1-2, with D tentatively TRBD1 (5 bases). Trimming took off 8 bases at V and 4 bases at J, with 14 bases between the two ends. CDR3 length: 13 amino acids. CDR1 is SNHLY, CDR2 FYNNEI, per germline. CDR3 amino acids: CASLAGMVYGYTF. In DNA, the CDR3 is TGTGCCAGCTTAGCAGGGATGGTCTATGGCTACACCTTC.

CDR3 sequence reads: CASSLASSGRYEQYF. CDR3 DNA: TGTGCCAGCAGCTTGGCCTCTAGCGGGAGGTACGAGCAGTACTTC. V gene TRBV5-4 combines with J gene TRBJ2-7; 11 nucleotides align to TRBD2. From germline, CDR1 is SGHNT and CDR2 YYREEE (reference sequence). Trimming took 0 bases from V and 4 from J; bases not matched to a gene: 3. CDR3 length: 15 residues.

Written as DNA, the CDR3 is TGTGCCAGCAATTCCCAGGGGGTTTACGAGCAGTACTTC. Translated, it gives CASNSQGVYEQYF. The chain recombines TRBV2 with TRBJ2-7; 7 positions match TRBD1. V was clipped by 7 bases and J by 4 bases; unmatched bases: 7. The germline gives CDR1 SNHLY, CDR2 FYNNEI. The CDR3 is 13 amino acids.

CDR3 residues: CASSLNRGDYGYTF. CDR3 bases: TGTGCCAGCAGCTTAAACAGGGGGGACTATGGCTACACCTTC. This chain links TRBV7-9 with TRBJ1-2; 8 bases are shared with TRBD1. J lost 3 bases, V lost 2 bases, and 2 bases had no gene match. Germline lookup yields CDR1 SEHNR and CDR2 FQNEAQ (reference sequence). CDR3 length: 14 residues.

The CDR3 reads CASSTGQLTYTF. For the CDR3, the DNA is TGTGCCAGCAGTACCGGACAACTTACCTACACCTTC. The chain uses TRBV6-5 and TRBJ1-2, with D perhaps matching TRBD1 (5 bases). In germline, CDR1 is MNHEY, CDR2 SVGAGI. The V and J ends lost 5 bases and 10 bases respectively, with 14 bases between them. The CDR3 has 12 residues.

This clone occurred once. The rearrangement joins TRBV28 to TRBJ1-2; 8 bases align to TRBD1. V gave up 6 bases and J gave up 3 bases; unmatched junction bases: 6. The CDR3 loop spans 14 amino acids. CDR1 and CDR2 (germline): MDHEN, SYDVKM. The CDR3, as DNA: TGTGCCAGCAGCCTGGACAGGGCCCACTATGGCTACACCTTC. It encodes CASSLDRAHYGYTF.

This chain links TRBV30 with TRBJ1-6; no definite D call. The V and J ends lost 5 bases and 7 bases respectively, with 6 bases between them. The CDR3 extends over 11 amino acids. CDR1 GTSNPN and CDR2 SVGIG come from the germline V gene (reference sequence). CDR3 region: CAWEANSPLHF. The CDR3, as DNA: TGTGCCTGGGAAGCGAATTCACCCCTCCACTTT.

The CDR3 region is CASSLGVRSEQFF. The CDR3 DNA reads as TGTGCCAGCAGCTTAGGGGTCCGGAGCGAGCAGTTCTTC. The chain links TRBV11-3 to TRBJ2-1; no reliable D call. The V and J ends lost 1 base and 10 bases respectively, with 11 bases between them. Germline CDR1 is SGHNT and CDR2 is YENEEA. The CDR3 extends over 13 amino acids.

The V gene is TRBV29-1, the J gene TRBJ1-4; maybe TRBD1 (5 bases). Trimming shortened V by 6 bases and J by 4 bases, and 12 bases separated the two germline ends. The CDR3 totals 13 residues. Germline V gene sequence: CDR1 SQVTM, CDR2 ANQGSEA. CDR3 amino acids: CSVIVQGNEKLFF. In DNA, the CDR3 is TGCAGCGTCATTGTGCAGGGTAATGAAAAACTGTTTTTT.

This clone was recorded only once. This chain uses TRBV5-5 with TRBJ1-1; perhaps TRBD1 as D (5 bases). In germline, CDR1 is SGHKS, CDR2 YYEKEE (reference sequence). The length of the CDR3 is 16 residues. Trimming took 2 bases from V and 3 from J, leaving 17 bases between them. CDR3 in amino acids: CASSFNSRVEDTEAFF. Here the CDR3 DNA reads TGTGCCAGCAGCTTCAACAGCAGGGTAGAGGACACTGAAGCTTTCTTT.

This chain connects TRBV7-2 to TRBJ1-1; 10 bases line up with TRBD1. The CDR3 runs to 13 residues. Germline values: CDR1 SGHTA, CDR2 FQGNSA. V gave up 2 bases and J gave up 8 bases; unmatched junction bases: 2. This chain's CDR3 is CASSLWGQGEAFF. As DNA, the CDR3 is TGTGCCAGCAGCTTATGGGGACAGGGGGAAGCTTTCTTT.

The rearrangement uses TRBV7-6 and TRBJ2-7; 12 positions agree with TRBD2. The CDR3 is 15 residues long. CDR1 and CDR2 (germline): SGHVS, FNYEAQ. The J segment lost 0 bases and the V segment lost 5 bases, leaving 2 bases of the junction unmatched. CDR3 coding DNA: TGTGCCAGCAGCCAGACTAGCGGGAGCTCCTACGAGCAGTACTTC. Translation gives CASSQTSGSSYEQYF. Supplemented by reference TRBV7-6 and TRBJ2-7, the full variable domain reads GAGVSQSPRYKVTKRGQDVALRCDPISGHVSLYWYRQALGQGPEFLTYFNYEAQQDKSGLPNDRFSAERPEGSISTLTIQRTEQRDSAMYRCASSQTSGSSYEQYFGPGTRLTVT.

The chain links TRBV4-2 to TRBJ2-1, with a weak D call TRBD2 (7 bases). Trimming removed 0 bases at V and 2 bases at J, with 11 bases between. Germline V lookup: CDR1 LGHNA, CDR2 YNFKEQ. The CDR3 has 16 residues. The CDR3 coding sequence is TGTGCCAGCAGCCAAGAGGAGGGGGGGCCCTACAATGAGCAGTTCTTC. Amino acid sequence: CASSQEEGGPYNEQFF.

This clone showed up just a few times. V and J are TRBV19 and TRBJ1-2; D not certain. From germline, CDR1 is LNHDA and CDR2 SQIVND (reference sequence). CDR3 size: 14 residues. Trimming left V 3 bases short and J 1 base short, with 9 bases between. CDR3: CASSMVGGNYGYTF. CDR3 coding DNA: TGTGCCAGTAGTATGGTAGGCGGTAACTATGGCTACACCTTC. Full variable domain (outside the CDR3, taken from reference TRBV19 and TRBJ1-2): DGGITQSPKYLFRKEGQNVTLSCEQNLNHDAMYWYRQDPGQGLRLIYYSQIVNDFQKGDIAEGYSVSREKKESFPLTVTSAQKNPTAFYLCASSMVGGNYGYTFGSGTRLTVV.

The V and J genes are TRBV2 and TRBJ2-7; 14 nucleotides line up with TRBD2. This CDR3 has 16 amino acids. Germline CDR1 is SNHLY and CDR2 is FYNNEI. V shed 3 bases, J shed 4 bases, and the junction held 5 bases outside the gene matches. CDR3 loop: CASSEGLAGVRYEQYF. The DNA of the CDR3 is TGTGCCAGCAGTGAGGGACTAGCGGGAGTTCGGTACGAGCAGTACTTC.

This clone appeared a few times. The chain has TRBV7-9 and TRBJ2-2; D is unresolved. The germline CDR1 and CDR2 sequences are SEHNR and FQNEAQ (reference sequence). V gave up 2 bases and J gave up 1 base, with 5 bases separating them. The CDR3 runs 14 residues. CDR3 in DNA: TGTGCCAGCAGCTTACGAGGGAACACCGGGGAGCTGTTTTTT. The encoded protein is CASSLRGNTGELFF.